This TCR beta chain was observed in a study of blood T cell repertoires in COVID-19 (dated by TCRdb to 2018 to 2021). Regarding the complete study: Samples from collaborators originated in the United States, Italy and Spain and spanned both the acute and convalescent phases of COVID-19. The dataset comprised deeply sampled blood TCRbeta repertoires from subjects exposed to, actively infected with, or recovered from COVID-19. The prospective study material was composed of cDNA or gDNA derived from T cells, B-cell-depleted T cells, or PBMCs. The samples were drawn from the first 160 participants of the ongoing ImmuneRACE study and from under 1,500 subjects provided by 6 global collaborators. Where available, HLA class I and class II types were taken from metadata supplied by the sample provider and were not determined by assay-based typing. The sample metadata nearly always contained a de-identified subject ID, COVID-19 status, age in years and sex. The repertoires were made available in a free public database intended to serve as a resource for research on the immune response to SARS-CoV-2. General study outcomes and caveats: How much clinical and demographic metadata was included differed by source and by participant, and the metadata was provided uncurated.

TCRbeta CDR3 regions were amplified from genomic DNA using the immunoSEQ Assay, a bias-controlled multiplex PCR. The authors' pipeline ran thus. Within the assay, amplification of reference gene primers was used to estimate how many nucleated cells each sample contained. Sequence reads were collapsed and filtered to measure the absolute abundance of every unique TCRbeta CDR3 rearrangement. For each sample, productive Simpson clonality was calculated as the square root of Simpson's diversity index across productive rearrangements. This is the immuneACCESS table as TCRdb keeps it, with only in-frame sequences that have V and J called. A part of the clones is gone; compared with another copy, unresolved V genes explain less than half, and the rest is unexplained. V and J calls and clone size come straight from that table; D and trimming were deduced from the DNA. This sample holds over 15,000 clones; about 87% were observed only once. The ten most abundant clones make up approximately 12% of the sample.

Each collaborating institution followed its own protocols to collect whole blood in K2EDTA tubes. For TCRbeta analysis, collaborators shipped samples as frozen whole blood, isolated PBMCs, or DNA extracted from either of those sample types. In the case of this clone: What this receptor recognizes is not known. No base quality values were provided; no much bigger clone lies one nucleotide off.

V trim: 2 bases; J trim: 4 bases; unmatched bases: 4. Including cysteine and phenylalanine, the CDR3 has 16 amino acids. Only the CDR3 portion is preserved as DNA: 48 bases, with reading frame beginning at the first base. The germline V gene gives CDR1 as SGHAT and CDR2 as FQNNGV. The sequence is built from TRBV11-2 and TRBJ2-1, with 11 bases in between that match TRBD2. The sequenced sample was peripheral blood. This clonotype originated in a human donor in a cohort sampled during active COVID-19. The nucleotide sequence is given as TGTGCCAGCAGCTTACGGACTAGCGGGTCTTACAATGAGCAGTTCTTC. This encodes CASSLRTSGSYNEQFF.